Presented here are 11 T cell receptor beta chains from one specimen sequenced in a study of blood T cell repertoires in COVID-19. Sequenced by immunoSEQ multiplex PCR; TCRdb stores in-frame clones only, minus some. The table includes around 100,000 clones, roughly 84% detected once. Sequenced input: peripheral blood. The origin of the receptors is a human donor in a cohort sampled during active COVID-19.

The chain couples TRBV28 to TRBJ1-2, with 7 bases that match TRBD1. The CDR3 is 14 residues long. The junction had 10 bases not matched to a gene; V was cut back by 4 bases and J by 8 bases. Germline V gene sequence: CDR1 MDHEN, CDR2 SYDVKM. The CDR3, as DNA: TGTGCCAGCAGTTCATATGACAGGGTAAAAGGCTACACCTTC. Its protein product is CASSSYDRVKGYTF.

This chain connects TRBV18 to TRBJ1-6, with D uncertain. The CDR3 spans 18 residues. Between the trimmed V and J ends, which lost 2 bases and 5 bases, there was a span of 19 bases. Germline lookup yields CDR1 KGHSH and CDR2 LQKENI. As DNA, the CDR3 is TGTGCCAGCTCACCAGATTTGTCCAGGATTCCCGATAATTCACCCCTCCACTTT. Amino acid sequence: CASSPDLSRIPDNSPLHF.

CDR3 region: CASSLIAGYLNYEQYF. The DNA for the CDR3 is TGTGCCAGCAGCTTAATCGCGGGCTATCTCAACTACGAGCAGTACTTC. The genes are TRBV7-8 and TRBJ2-7; TRBD2 is a possible D gene (5 bases). Germline values: CDR1 SGHVS, CDR2 FQNEAQ. The CDR3 is made up of 16 amino acids. The ends were cut back, 2 bases at V and 3 bases at J, with 17 bases in the middle.

This sequence joins TRBV5-6 and TRBJ2-7; weak D call: TRBD2 (6 bases). The CDR3 totals 17 residues. Germline values: CDR1 SGHDT, CDR2 YYEEEE. Trimming stripped 6 bases from V and 0 bases from J, with 22 bases between. Written as DNA, the CDR3 is TGTGCCAGCACCGTGGGGTCTGCTGCCGGGAGCTCCTACGAGCAGTACTTC. Translated, it gives CASTVGSAAGSSYEQYF.

The V gene is TRBV7-3, the J gene TRBJ2-1, with 12 nucleotides matching TRBD2. The J segment lost 4 bases and the V segment lost 5 bases, leaving 6 bases of the junction unmatched. In germline, CDR1 is SGHTA, CDR2 FQGTGA. The CDR3 extends over 16 amino acids. Here the CDR3 DNA reads TGTGCCAGCAGCCCCCGCCTAGCGGGGGGGTACAATGAGCAGTTCTTC. Its protein is CASSPRLAGGYNEQFF.

The chain joins TRBV6-5 to TRBJ1-2; no clear D gene. This CDR3 is 12 amino acids long. The V gene lost 5 bases and the J gene lost 2 bases, with 6 bases spanning the gap. The germline V gene encodes CDR1 MNHEY and CDR2 SVGAGI. The CDR3 region has the DNA TGTGCCAGCAGTCCAGGAAACTATGGCTACACCTTC. Protein product: CASSPGNYGYTF.

V usage is TRBV28 and J usage is TRBJ2-7; a possible D gene is TRBD1 (5 bases). CDR1 and CDR2 from the germline V gene are MDHEN and SYDVKM. V gave up 5 bases and J gave up 7 bases, with 12 bases separating them. The CDR3 covers 12 residues. For the CDR3, the DNA is TGTGCCAGCAGTGGACACCTCTTGGAGCAGTACTTC. This sequence encodes CASSGHLLEQYF.

The chain has TRBV7-9 and TRBJ2-1; maybe TRBD1 (5 bases). V was cut by 3 bases and J by 4 bases, with 7 bases left in between. The CDR3 totals 13 residues. Germline values: CDR1 SEHNR, CDR2 FQNEAQ (reference sequence). The DNA of the CDR3 is TGTGCCAGCAGCTTCAGACAGTACAATGAGCAGTTCTTC. Residues: CASSFRQYNEQFF.

The V and J genes are TRBV9 and TRBJ2-1, with D perhaps matching TRBD1 (6 bases). V was cut by 0 bases and J by 7 bases, with 17 bases left in between. CDR3 length: 16 residues. CDR1 and CDR2 (germline): SGDLS, YYNGEE. The CDR3 region has the DNA TGTGCCAGCAGCGTAGCTACGGCAGGGGTGTCGAATGAGCAGTTCTTC. This encodes CASSVATAGVSNEQFF.

V gene TRBV4-1 combines with J gene TRBJ2-1; the match to TRBD2 covers 8 bases. The CDR3 spans 18 residues. Germline CDR1 is MGHRA and CDR2 is YSYEKL. The junction had 12 bases not matched to a gene; V was cut back by 1 base and J by 4 bases. The CDR3 nucleotides are TGCGCCAGCAGCCAAGGCGGGGTCGCCACTAGCGGTTACAATGAGCAGTTCTTC. Translated, it gives CASSQGGVATSGYNEQFF.

Notes on this clone: The junction and the germline gene differ at one end; a read error may be behind it. This chain joins TRBV12-5 and TRBJ1-2; D may be TRBD1 (5 bases). The CDR3 contains 13 residues. The germline gives CDR1 LGHNT, CDR2 FRNRAP. CDR3 in amino acids: CASGLGTHYGYTF. As DNA, the CDR3 is TGTGCTAGTGGTCTAGGGACTCACTACGGCTACACCTTC.